This T cell receptor (beta chain) was recovered during a study of technical replicates of blood from a handful of donors. Measured with immunoSEQ multiplex PCR; TCRdb has only the in-frame clones, and not every one. The sample carries approximately 79,000 clones, about nine tenths recorded once. The CDR3 length is 15 residues. Germline V gene sequence: CDR1 SGDLS, CDR2 YYNGEE. The V and J ends lost 5 bases and 1 base, in that order; junction bases with no gene match: 4. Input material: T cells isolated from PBMCs. The sequence came from a human donor in good health. This chain joins TRBV9 and TRBJ2-1; TRBD2 matches at 9 bases. The CDR3 loop reads CASSSSGDSYNEQFF. CDR3 in DNA: TGTGCCAGCAGTTCTAGCGGGGATTCCTACAATGAGCAGTTCTTC.